A selection of T cell receptor beta chains follows, all from one sample in a study of blood T cell repertoires in COVID-19. Produced via immunoSEQ multiplex PCR; TCRdb's table is partial and in-frame only. Of roughly 200,000 clones in the sample, roughly four fifths were seen once. The sample was peripheral blood. Source of these receptors: a human donor in a cohort sampled during active COVID-19. CDR3s include the opening cysteine and the closing phenylalanine or tryptophan. Fields, in order: D gene, clone size, V gene, J gene, CDR3 DNA, CDR3 protein. A D gene is named only where the DNA matches it firmly. Some rows have no size entry. The others give once, few or many, or a class for an expanded clone.

>TRBD1|once|TRBV7-9|TRBJ1-5
TGTGCCAGCAGTTCGGACAGGGTTATGCTGCCCCAGCATTTT
CASSSDRVMLPQHF
>.|.|TRBV4-2|TRBJ1-1
TGTGCCAGCAGCCAAGGGAGGCGGAACACTGAAGCTTTCTTT
CASSQGRRNTEAFF
>.|.|TRBV2|TRBJ1-6
TGTGCCAGCAGTGAGGTAGGGGGCTATAATTCACCCCTCCACTTT
CASSEVGGYNSPLHF
>TRBD1|.|TRBV28|TRBJ2-7
TGTGCCAGCATTCGACAGGGCTCCTACGAGCAGTACTTC
CASIRQGSYEQYF
>.|few|TRBV19|TRBJ1-5
TGTGCCAGTAGTATAGCTCAGGGAAGCAATCAGCCCCAGCATTTT
CASSIAQGSNQPQHF
>.|.|TRBV3-1/TRBV3-2|TRBJ2-2
TGTGCCAGCAGCCAAGATAGGACAGCTAACACCGGGGAGCTGTTTTTT
CASSQDRTANTGELFF
>TRBD2|once|TRBV27|TRBJ2-7
TGTGCCAGCAGTCCGTTGACTAGCGGGTACTCCTACGAGCAGTACTTC
CASSPLTSGYSYEQYF
>TRBD1|once|TRBV5-1|TRBJ2-5
TGCGCCAGCAGCTCGACAGGGGTTGTAGAGACCCAGTACTTC
CASSSTGVVETQYF
>.|few|TRBV27|TRBJ2-7
TGTGCCAGCAGTTCGGGCGGGTCCTACGAGCAGTACTTC
CASSSGGSYEQYF
>TRBD1|few|TRBV25-1|TRBJ1-2
TGTGCCAGCAGTGACCTACCGGGGGACAGGGCCTTTTTTCCTGGCTACACCTTC
CASSDLPGDRAFFPGYTF
>TRBD1|.|TRBV6-5|TRBJ1-3
TGTGCCAGCAGTTACAGGGGGCTAATATCTGGAAACACCATATATTTT
CASSYRGLISGNTIYF
>TRBD1|.|TRBV6-6|TRBJ1-2
TGTGCCAGCAGTTCGACAGGGAACTATGGCTACACCTTC
CASSSTGNYGYTF
>TRBD1|.|TRBV5-1|TRBJ1-1
TGCGCCAGCAGCCAACAGGGGACTGAAGCTTTCTTT
CASSQQGTEAFF
>.|.|TRBV6-5|TRBJ1-3
TGTGCCAGCGCGGGGGGCCGCCACTCTGGAAACACCATATATTTT
CASAGGRHSGNTIYF
>.|few|TRBV5-1|TRBJ1-2
TGCGCCAGCACCCTCGGCGGGAGCTATGGCTACACCTTC
CASTLGGSYGYTF
>.|.|TRBV6-5|TRBJ1-6
TGTGCCAGCAGTTACTCGAACGGGGAGGCCCTCCACTTT
CASSYSNGEALHF
>TRBD1|once|TRBV27|TRBJ1-2
TGTGCCAGCAGGAGACAGGGGGCACATAAAAACTATGGCTACACCTTC
CASRRQGAHKNYGYTF
>.|.|TRBV13|TRBJ1-2
TGTGCCAGCAGCTTAGGGCCCGAGGGTGAGGTGGGGGGCTACACCTTC
CASSLGPEGEVGGYTF
>.|.|TRBV18|TRBJ2-5
TGTGCCAGCTCACCTCGGGAGACCCAGTACTTC
CASSPRETQYF
>.|.|TRBV19|TRBJ2-1
TGTGCCAGTACCAACCCCTCGGCTCTCGGGGGGCCGTCGCAGAAGGAGCAGTTCTTC
CASTNPSALGGPSQKEQFF
>TRBD1|.|TRBV7-9|TRBJ1-6
TGTGCCAGCAGACCCGGACAGGGAACTTTTTCACCCCTCCACTTT
CASRPGQGTFSPLHF
>TRBD1|.|TRBV5-6|TRBJ1-5
TGTGCCAGCAGCCCGACAGGGCACAATCAGCCCCAGCATTTT
CASSPTGHNQPQHF
>.|.|TRBV9|TRBJ2-1
TGTGCCAGCAGCGTAGGGAGCCTCTACAATGAGCAGTTCTTC
CASSVGSLYNEQFF
>TRBD2|once|TRBV9|TRBJ2-7
TGTGCCAGCAGCGTAGGACTAGCGGGCCCCTACGAGCAGTACTTC
CASSVGLAGPYEQYF
>.|.|TRBV6-6|TRBJ2-7
TGTGCCAGCAGTTACTCGCTAAGTGTTGGCGAGCAGTACTTC
CASSYSLSVGEQYF
>.|.|TRBV21-1|TRBJ2-5
TGTGCCAGCAGCAAAGCGGGAAGGGGACTAGCGGGGACGTGCAGGACCCAGTACTTC
CASSKAGRGLAGTCRTQYF